The present T cell receptor beta chain was sequenced within a study of blood T cell repertoires in COVID-19. Seattle participants joined during active infection and were tracked over time. The CDR3 covers 16 residues. The germline gives CDR1 GTSNPN, CDR2 SVGIG (reference sequence). Trimming took 1 base from V and 4 from J; bases not matched to a gene: 10. This clone has just one count. How the authors handled the data: By means of reference gene primer amplification, nucleated cell counts were estimated. The method was immunoSEQ multiplex PCR; TCRdb's version includes in-frame clones alone and lacks a portion of them. D and trimming come from the DNA, and the V and J calls and clone size come from that table. The profile shows under 450,000 clones, roughly 90% of them singletons.

This TCR was sampled from a woman in her 40s with COVID-19, enrolled during active disease. The chain has TRBV30 and TRBJ1-5; 7 nucleotides agree with TRBD1. The specimen sequenced was peripheral blood. This chain's CDR3 is CAWSAGSTGSNQPQHF. The CDR3 bases are TGTGCCTGGAGTGCCGGGTCGACAGGGAGTAATCAGCCCCAGCATTTT.